A selection of T cell receptor beta chains follows, all from one sample in a study of blood T cells in healthy people across ages. TCRdb redid the calling of the 5' RACE reads with MiXCR, one entry per CDR3 protein. This table has 1.5 million to 2 million distinct CDR3 sequences, roughly 30% appearing once. The sequenced material came from blood. These receptor sequences come from a woman in her thirties in good health. Both conserved end residues are part of each CDR3. D genes are given only for firm matches. A row's size may be missing; if present it is once, few, many or a size class.

v_call	clone_size	j_call	d_call	cdr3_aa	cdr3_nt
TRBV2	NA	TRBJ2-1	TRBD2	CASSFSGRMRNERFF	TGTGCCAGCAGTTTCAGCGGGAGGATGAGGAATGAGCGGTTCTTC
TRBV24-1	NA	TRBJ2-1	NA	CASQGYNEQFF	TGTGCCTCCCAGGGTTACAATGAGCAGTTCTTC
TRBV7-2	few	TRBJ1-5	NA	CASSAQGGVAQHF	TGTGCCAGCAGCGCCCAAGGGGGTGTAGCCCAGCATTTT
TRBV6-5	once	TRBJ2-5	TRBD2	CASTPGLADSQETQYF	TGTGCCAGCACCCCGGGACTAGCGGACAGCCAAGAGACCCAGTACTTC
TRBV10-3	few	TRBJ2-1	NA	CAISDGNEQFF	TGTGCCATCAGTGATGGGAATGAGCAGTTCTTC
TRBV3-1	many	TRBJ2-7	TRBD1	CASSPREGQGSSYEQYF	TGTGCCAGCAGCCCCCGGGAGGGACAGGGGAGCTCCTACGAGCAGTACTTC
TRBV5-1	few	TRBJ2-3	TRBD2	CASSLPTSGVTGKDTQYF	TGCGCCAGCAGCTTGCCGACTAGCGGGGTTACGGGGAAAGATACGCAGTATTTT
TRBV10-1	NA	TRBJ1-1	NA	CASSHRGSGEAFF	TGCGCCAGCAGCCATAGGGGATCGGGTGAAGCTTTCTTT
TRBV27	NA	TRBJ2-3	TRBD2	CASRGLSGTRSTDTQYF	TGTGCCAGCAGGGGCCTATCCGGGACTAGGAGCACAGATACGCAGTATTTT
TRBV7-2	NA	TRBJ2-1	TRBD2	CAGSFLAGSSYNEQFF	TGTGCCGGCAGCTTCTTAGCGGGGAGCTCCTACAATGAGCAGTTCTTC
TRBV6-5	NA	TRBJ1-1	NA	CASSYSSGVTEAFF	TGTGCCAGCAGTTACTCATCAGGAGTTACTGAAGCTTTCTTT
TRBV28	NA	TRBJ1-1	TRBD1	CASSVQGGRNTEAFF	TGTGCCAGCAGTGTTCAGGGGGGGAGGAACACTGAAGCTTTCTTT
TRBV2	NA	TRBJ2-1	TRBD1	CACKRSGGINEQFF	TGTGCCTGCAAGAGATCAGGGGGCATCAATGAGCAGTTCTTC
TRBV29-1	few	TRBJ2-1	TRBD2	CSVLTLAGTRDEQFF	TGCAGCGTACTTACCTTAGCGGGGACCAGGGATGAGCAGTTCTTC
TRBV6-5	many	TRBJ2-5	TRBD1	CASKITRGQETQYF	TGTGCCAGCAAAATTACCAGGGGGCAGGAGACCCAGTACTTC
TRBV20-1	many	TRBJ2-5	TRBD2	CSARTPGGQETQYF	TGCAGTGCTAGGACCCCGGGGGGCCAAGAGACCCAGTACTTC
TRBV29-1	few	TRBJ2-7	TRBD2	CSVDGGAPGEQYF	TGCAGCGTTGACGGGGGGGCGCCAGGGGAGCAGTACTTC
TRBV28	few	TRBJ2-7	TRBD2	CASSLREGTVYSAYEQYF	TGTGCCAGCAGCCTGCGGGAGGGGACAGTCTATTCCGCCTACGAGCAGTACTTC
TRBV20-1	once	TRBJ1-1	NA	CSARDPMAANTEAFF	TGCAGTGCTAGAGATCCTATGGCAGCGAACACTGAAGCTTTCTTT
TRBV21-1	NA	TRBJ1-2	NA	CASGGGGRQGRVYGYTF	TGTGCCAGCGGTGGAGGCGGGAGACAGGGGAGGGTTTATGGCTACACCTTC
TRBV20-1	many	TRBJ2-3	NA	CSARDGDTQYF	TGCAGTGCTAGAGACGGAGATACGCAGTATTTT
TRBV20-1	few	TRBJ1-2	NA	CSARATGTGYTF	TGCAGTGCTAGAGCGACGGGGACTGGCTACACCTTC
TRBV10-3	NA	TRBJ1-2	TRBD1	CAISGTGGRYEGYTF	TGTGCCATCAGTGGAACAGGGGGGCGCTATGAGGGCTACACCTTC
TRBV12-3/TRBV12-4	few	TRBJ1-2	NA	CASSLGFSYVYTF	TGTGCCAGCAGTTTGGGGTTTAGCTATGTCTACACCTTC
TRBV13	few	TRBJ1-2	TRBD1	CASSLGPTGGGFGYTF	TGTGCCAGCAGCTTAGGGCCGACAGGGGGAGGATTCGGCTACACCTTC
TRBV10-3	many	TRBJ2-7	NA	CAIGEGASYEQYF	TGTGCCATCGGGGAGGGGGCCTCCTACGAGCAGTACTTC
TRBV5-1	NA	TRBJ2-7	NA	CASSLDPDEQYF	TGCGCTAGCAGCTTGGATCCTGACGAGCAGTACTTC
TRBV6-6	NA	TRBJ1-2	TRBD1	CASSTITGGIYGYTF	TGTGCCAGCAGTACGATAACAGGGGGCATCTATGGCTACACCTTC
TRBV30	NA	TRBJ1-2	NA	CAWSLADSYGYTF	TGTGCCTGGAGTCTCGCGGACAGCTATGGCTACACCTTC
TRBV12-3/TRBV12-4	NA	TRBJ1-2	TRBD1	CTSRDRQGNYGYTF	TGTACCAGCAGGGACAGACAGGGGAACTATGGCTACACCTTC
TRBV9	NA	TRBJ1-2	NA	CASTTTPGADYGYTF	TGTGCCAGCACCACTACCCCTGGGGCTGACTATGGCTACACCTTC
TRBV6-2/TRBV6-3	few	TRBJ2-6	TRBD2	CASSRSGRAAGANVLTF	TGTGCCAGCAGTCGGAGCGGGAGGGCCGCTGGGGCCAACGTCCTGACTTTC
TRBV7-9	NA	TRBJ2-1	TRBD1	CAGSSLAPRQGAGNEQFF	TGTGCCGGCAGCTCCCTGGCACCACGACAGGGGGCGGGCAATGAGCAGTTCTTC
TRBV20-1	NA	TRBJ2-3	NA	CSARDRSKSPDTQYF	TGCAGTGCTAGAGATCGGTCCAAGTCCCCAGATACGCAGTATTTT
TRBV20-1	many	TRBJ1-2	NA	CSARMRYGYTF	TGCAGTGCTAGAATGCGGTATGGCTACACCTTC
TRBV2	NA	TRBJ1-4	NA	CASIRQGLDNEKLFF	TGTGCCAGCATCAGGCAGGGGCTTGATAATGAAAAACTGTTTTTT
TRBV19	NA	TRBJ2-5	TRBD2	CASTRGTSGRNEQYF	TGTGCCAGTACCCGGGGGACTAGCGGAAGAAATGAGCAGTACTTC
TRBV6-1	once	TRBJ1-5	NA	CASWTESNQPRHF	TGTGCCAGCTGGACAGAGAGTAATCAGCCCCGGCATTTT
TRBV2	NA	TRBJ1-5	NA	CASKVESNQPQHF	TGTGCCAGCAAGGTGGAGAGCAATCAGCCCCAGCATTTT
TRBV25-1	few	TRBJ2-7	NA	CASSDISERLEQYF	TGTGCCAGCAGTGACATATCGGAGCGGTTGGAGCAGTACTTC
TRBV10-2	NA	TRBJ1-2	NA	CASSGRQSGYTF	TGCGCCAGCAGTGGAAGGCAGTCTGGCTACACCTTC
TRBV5-4	NA	TRBJ2-3	NA	CASSRLVLPDTQYF	TGTGCCAGCAGCCGACTAGTTCTCCCAGATACGCAGTATTTT
TRBV30	few	TRBJ1-5	NA	CAWSVNRGGQPQHF	TGTGCCTGGAGTGTAAATCGGGGGGGGCAGCCCCAGCATTTT
TRBV5-6	NA	TRBJ2-4	NA	CASSLGRAVIQYF	TGTGCCAGCAGCTTGGGGAGGGCGGTCATTCAGTACTTC
TRBV11-3	few	TRBJ2-1	TRBD2	CASSLAGGQGEQFF	TGTGCCAGCAGTTTAGCGGGGGGGCAAGGTGAGCAGTTCTTC
TRBV7-9	few	TRBJ2-4	NA	CASSLGGSYGQYF	TGTGCCAGCAGCTTAGGGGGTAGCTACGGGCAGTACTTC
TRBV6-4	few	TRBJ2-1	NA	CASSDPGFNKFF	TGTGCCAGCAGTGACCCGGGTTTTAACAAGTTCTTC
TRBV20-1	few	TRBJ2-5	TRBD2	CSAYTSGRVGETQYF	TGCAGTGCCTACACTAGCGGGAGGGTCGGGGAGACCCAGTACTTC
TRBV9	NA	TRBJ2-1	TRBD2	CASSARYRGLAGSSYNEQFF	TGTGCCAGCAGCGCCCGTTATAGGGGACTAGCGGGGAGCTCCTACAATGAGCAGTTCTTC
TRBV5-1	NA	TRBJ1-1	TRBD1	CASSTRQGLDTEAFF	TGCGCCAGCAGCACCCGACAGGGGTTGGACACTGAAGCTTTCTTT
TRBV6-5	few	TRBJ2-1	TRBD2	CASSPSTSGAHNEQFF	TGTGCCAGCAGTCCTTCGACTAGCGGGGCCCACAATGAGCAGTTCTTC
TRBV30	few	TRBJ2-1	NA	CAGELRSYNEQFF	TGTGCTGGGGAGTTACGCTCCTACAATGAGCAGTTCTTC
TRBV6-5	NA	TRBJ2-2	NA	CASRGTLGTNTGELFF	TGTGCCAGCAGAGGGACTTTAGGGACGAACACCGGGGAGCTGTTTTTT